This T cell receptor beta chain was recorded in a study of somatic mutations in cytotoxic T cells in rheumatoid arthritis. Study findings and constraints: Of the expanded CD8+ clones, the antigen targets were not known. The modest underrepresentation of TRBV07 observed in rheumatoid arthritis patients was not subjected to multiple-comparison adjustment.

This clone appeared once. The antigen remains undetermined. Germline CDR1 is SGDLS and CDR2 is YYNGEE. The CDR3 loop spans 16 amino acids. V lost 0 bases and J 0 bases, leaving 13 bases between the germline ends. The assay was immunoSEQ multiplex PCR, and TCRdb's table has in-frame clones only and misses some. The table records about 10,000 clones, approximately 89% of them present only once. Isolating CD4+ and CD8+ cells involved positive magnetic bead selection on an AutoMACS. Their purity was then checked by flow cytometry. The clonotype was recovered from a woman aged 18-29 years with rheumatoid arthritis. J is TRBJ2-7 and V is TRBV9, with D tentatively TRBD2 (7 bases). Input material: CD4+ T cells sorted from blood. The chain's CDR3 is CASSVEGGRGSYEQYF. The DNA of the CDR3 is TGTGCCAGCAGCGTAGAGGGGGGGCGAGGCTCCTACGAGCAGTACTTC.